These 4 T cell receptor beta chains originate from one sample sequenced in a study of PD-1 blockade in classical Hodgkin lymphoma. In every patient, relapse followed autologous stem cell transplantation, while exposure to brentuximab vedotin differed. The authors purified CD4+ T cells from thawed PBMCs by magnetic negative selection. TCRdb keeps only in-frame clones here, not all; method: immunoSEQ multiplex PCR. The table has roughly 12,000 clones, approximately 87% seen once; the top ten hold roughly 0.51%. The sequenced sample was CD4+ T cells from blood, obtained at baseline. These receptor sequences come from a human donor with classical Hodgkin lymphoma.

The J gene is TRBJ2-5, the V gene TRBV5-1, with D possibly called TRBD1 or TRBD2 (5 bases each). The germline V and J ends were trimmed by 3 bases and 5 bases, with 17 bases remaining between them. This CDR3 is 15 amino acids long. CDR1 is SGHRS, CDR2 YFSETQ, per germline. The CDR3 bases are TGCGCCAGCAGCTCATTTGGGCAGTGGGGGGAGACCCAGTACTTC. It specifies CASSSFGQWGETQYF. Using reference TRBV5-1 and TRBJ2-5 for the parts outside the CDR3, the full variable domain is KAGVTQTPRYLIKTRGQQVTLSCSPISGHRSVSWYQQTPGQGLQFLFEYFSETQRNKGNFPGRFSGRQFSNSRSEMNVSTLELGDSALYLCASSSFGQWGETQYFGPGTRLLVL.

This rearrangement joins TRBV4-1 to TRBJ2-3, with D hard to call. Germline V CDR1 and CDR2: MGHRA, YSYEKL. Trimming pared 1 base from V and 4 bases from J, leaving 3 bases between. The CDR3 has 12 residues. The CDR3 is CASSQAADTQYF. The CDR3 DNA is TGCGCCAGCAGCCAAGCGGCAGATACGCAGTATTTT.

The chain employs TRBV4-2 and TRBJ2-7, with D maybe TRBD2 (5 bases). Between the trimmed V and J ends, which lost 1 base and 0 bases, there was a span of 10 bases. The CDR3 sequence is 15 residues long. From germline, CDR1 is LGHNA and CDR2 YNFKEQ. The CDR3 sequence: CASSQVGAVSYEQYF. CDR3 DNA sequence: TGTGCCAGCAGCCAAGTCGGAGCGGTCTCCTACGAGCAGTACTTC.

The chain recombines TRBV5-4 with TRBJ2-3, with TRBD2 identical over 7 bases. The CDR3 sequence is 13 residues long. Germline lookup yields CDR1 SGHNT and CDR2 YYREEE (reference sequence). The V segment lost 3 bases and the J segment 3 bases; nucleotides outside the gene matches: 1. Here the CDR3 DNA reads TGTGCCAGCAGCTCCGGGGGGACAGATACGCAGTATTTT. The encoded protein is CASSSGGTDTQYF. The full variable domain, completed using reference TRBV5-4 and TRBJ2-3, is ETGVTQSPTHLIKTRGQQVTLRCSSQSGHNTVSWYQQALGQGPQFIFQYYREEENGRGNFPPRFSGLQFPNYSSELNVNALELDDSALYLCASSSGGTDTQYFGPGTRLTVL.